This record covers a single TCR beta chain. This entry belongs to a study of blood T cell repertoires in COVID-19. Turning to the study itself: COVID-19 samples from acute and convalescent phases originated in the United States, Italy and Spain. T cells, B-cell-depleted T cells, or PBMCs supplied cDNA or gDNA.

This CDR3 is 16 amino acids long. V lost 1 base and J lost 1, with 13 bases in between. CDR1 SGHTA and CDR2 FQGNSA come from the germline V gene. In the study's own analysis: For nucleated cells, counts were estimated from reference gene primer amplification. The assay was immunoSEQ multiplex PCR, and TCRdb's table has in-frame clones only and misses some. The DNA gave D and trimming, while V, J and clone size come from that table. The sample carries 100,000 to 130,000 clones, 89% recorded once. The chain carries TRBV7-2 and TRBJ1-1; the D gene is possibly TRBD1 (5 bases). The sequenced sample consisted of peripheral blood. The clonotype comes from a man aged 40-50 years with active or convalescent COVID-19. The CDR3 loop reads CASSLEPRGGNTEAFF. The CDR3 bases are TGTGCCAGCAGCTTAGAACCTAGGGGAGGGAACACTGAAGCTTTCTTT.